This entry features one T cell receptor (beta chain) sequence. This sample is drawn from a study of blood T cell repertoires in COVID-19. Original data processing: Amplification with reference gene primers provided the estimates of nucleated cell counts. Clones were sequenced by immunoSEQ multiplex PCR, and TCRdb holds only the in-frame ones, with some missing. Clone size and V and J calls were adopted from that table, with D and trimming inferred from the DNA. Among around 82,000 clones listed, 90% were seen once. This CDR3 is built from 12 residues. V was shortened by 3 bases and J by 3 bases, with 6 bases between the two germline ends. The germline V gene has CDR1 MDHEN and CDR2 SYDVKM.

The sample comprised peripheral blood. The receptor comes from a human donor in a cohort sampled during active COVID-19. V usage is TRBV28 and J usage is TRBJ2-7; no firm D call. The CDR3 DNA sequence: TGTGCCAGCAGTTTGACTTTCTACGAGCAGTACTTC. Its protein is CASSLTFYEQYF.